The 2 T cell receptor beta chains listed next were all sequenced from one sample in a study of Ad26.COV2.S vaccination and SARS-CoV-2 variants. Produced via immunoSEQ multiplex PCR; TCRdb's table is partial and in-frame only. This sample has some 320,000 clones, with around 84% found just once. As for treatment: roughly 20 received Ad26.COV2.S at low or high dose, single or two shots; about 5 received placebo; per-sample allocation not given. After the first vaccine or placebo injection, samples were drawn on day 63. The source material was peripheral blood, sampled in a trial of Ad26.COV2.S vaccine versus placebo. The receptors come from a person between 18 and 59 years old who received the Ad26.COV2.S COVID-19 vaccine or a placebo.

The table lists this clone with a count of one. The sample carries other DNA sequences with the same CDR3. Here the CDR3 DNA reads TGCGCCAGCAGCTTCAAGGGGTCTTCCACAGATACGCAGTATTTT. Residues: CASSFKGSSTDTQYF. The chain joins TRBV5-1 to TRBJ2-3, with D possibly being TRBD1 (5 bases). The germline V and J ends were trimmed by 2 bases and 2 bases, with 12 bases remaining between them. Germline CDR1 reads SGHRS; CDR2 reads YFSETQ. The CDR3 extends over 15 amino acids.

A note on this clone: This sample includes further DNA sequences coding for the same CDR3. This chain joins TRBV2 and TRBJ1-5; D is perhaps TRBD1 (6 bases). Germline V CDR1 and CDR2: SNHLY, FYNNEI. Trimming left V 4 bases short and J 2 bases short, with 12 bases between. The CDR3 runs 15 residues. The CDR3 reads CASSGTGQGNQPQHF. CDR3 in DNA: TGTGCCAGCAGTGGAACAGGGCAGGGCAATCAGCCCCAGCATTTT.